One sample yielded the 29 T cell receptor beta chains listed below, sequenced in a study of T-cell reconstitution after alpha-beta-depleted transplantation in children. Preparation of the TCRbeta library involved a method that used unique molecular identifiers. Each CDR3 protein gets one entry after TCRdb re-called the PCR reads with MiXCR. The sample carries about 90,000 distinct CDR3 sequences, about a sixth recorded once. This sample comprised PBMCs, mostly from graft donor cells, obtained 180 days after TCRalphabeta/CD19-depleted stem cell transplant. These receptors were collected from a male patient aged 2 to 10 who had a stem cell transplant for acute lymphoblastic leukemia, so the T cells may come from the graft donor.

This clonotype was detected a few times. This CDR3 is CATAQGWAETQYF. DNA for the CDR3: TGTGCCACCGCCCAGGGTTGGGCAGAGACCCAGTACTTC. This sequence joins TRBV2 and TRBJ2-5; the D gene is possibly TRBD1 (5 bases). CDR1 SNHLY and CDR2 FYNNEI come from the germline V gene. Trimming took off 10 bases at V and 4 bases at J, with 16 bases between the two ends. The CDR3 contains 13 residues. Combining the CDR3 with reference TRBV2 and TRBJ2-5 gives the whole variable domain EPEVTQTPSHQVTQMGQEVILRCVPISNHLYFYWYRQILGQKVEFLVSFYNNEISEKSEIFDDQFSVERPDGSNFTLKIRSTKLEDSAMYFCATAQGWAETQYFGPGTRLLVL.

This clonotype was seen ten or more times. The rearrangement joins TRBV5-1 to TRBJ2-7; D possibly matches TRBD1 or TRBD2 (5 bases each). This CDR3 has 15 residues. The germline CDR1 and CDR2 sequences are SGHRS and YFSETQ. Trimming took 4 bases from V and 3 from J, leaving 17 bases between them. CDR3 nucleotides: TGCGCCAGCAGCGGGACGGGACCACCGAGCTACGAGCAGTACTTC. Its translation: CASSGTGPPSYEQYF. Looking up the rest from reference TRBV5-1 and TRBJ2-7 gives the full variable domain: KAGVTQTPRYLIKTRGQQVTLSCSPISGHRSVSWYQQTPGQGLQFLFEYFSETQRNKGNFPGRFSGRQFSNSRSEMNVSTLELGDSALYLCASSGTGPPSYEQYFGPGTRLTVT.

A few counts support this clonotype. The CDR3 is CASSYGFQWPQHF. DNA of the CDR3: TGTGCCAGCAGTTACGGATTCCAATGGCCCCAGCATTTT. This chain joins TRBV6-5 and TRBJ1-5; D remains unclear. Germline values: CDR1 MNHEY, CDR2 SVGAGI. The CDR3 is 13 amino acids. Trimming cost V 2 bases and J 9 bases, with 11 bases left between them.

This clonotype was detected a few times. The rearrangement uses TRBV4-1 and TRBJ1-2; 8 bases line up with TRBD1. Per germline, CDR1 MGHRA and CDR2 YSYEKL. V was pared by 4 bases and J by 8 bases, with 6 bases of the junction left unmatched. The CDR3 length is 13 residues. In nucleotides, the CDR3 is TGCGCCAGCAGCCTAACAGGGGGGAGCGGCTACACCTTC. Its protein product is CASSLTGGSGYTF.

Comments on this clonotype: A much larger clone sits a single nucleotide away, making a read error possible. The conserved phenylalanine or tryptophan is not found at the CDR3 terminus, so this likely reflects a read error. The chain carries TRBV20-1 and TRBJ2-1; tentative D call: TRBD2 (5 bases). CDR3 length equals 22 residues. V was clipped by 0 bases and J by 3 bases, with 33 bases between them. The germline CDR1 and CDR2 sequences are DFQATT and SNEGSKA (reference sequence). The CDR3 spells CSARDPGNPRMNLGRYYNEQFS. The CDR3 DNA sequence: TGCAGTGCTAGAGATCCCGGGAACCCGAGGATGAATCTAGGACGGTACTACAATGAGCAGTTCTCC.

The genes are TRBV19 and TRBJ1-5; a weak D match, TRBD1 (6 bases). This CDR3 has 14 amino acids. In germline, CDR1 is LNHDA, CDR2 SQIVND (reference sequence). Trimming cost V 4 bases and J 5 bases, with 12 bases left between them. DNA of the CDR3: TGTGCCAGTAGTAGCCGAGGGGGGGATCAGCCCCAGCATTTT. Its translation is CASSSRGGDQPQHF.

This clonotype was counted only a few times. The V gene is TRBV7-8, the J gene TRBJ2-7, with D possibly being TRBD1 (6 bases). The V end lost 2 bases, the J end lost 1 base, and 12 bases lay between the germline ends. This CDR3 has 15 amino acids. Germline V gene sequence: CDR1 SGHVS, CDR2 FQNEAQ. The CDR3 reads CASSLRGTQSYEQYF. CDR3 DNA: TGTGCCAGCAGCTTAAGGGGGACGCAGTCCTACGAGCAGTACTTC.

CDR3 nucleotides: TGCAGCGTTGAACGGACGGACAGTACTCCCTACGAGCAGTACTTC. Amino acid sequence: CSVERTDSTPYEQYF. V usage is TRBV29-1 and J usage is TRBJ2-7; tentatively, D is TRBD1 (6 bases). Trimming removed 2 bases at V and 2 bases at J, with 16 bases between. The germline CDR1 and CDR2 sequences are SQVTM and ANQGSEA. CDR3 length: 15 amino acids.

This chain uses TRBV4-2 with TRBJ2-3, with 13 bases fitting TRBD2. The V and J ends lost 4 bases and 5 bases, in that order; junction bases with no gene match: 6. From germline, CDR1 is LGHNA and CDR2 YNFKEQ. The CDR3 runs 16 residues. CDR3 nucleotides: TGTGCCAGCAGCCTCACTAGCGGGGGGGCTGTAGATACGCAGTATTTT. This codes for CASSLTSGGAVDTQYF.

This clonotype was observed a few times. V gene TRBV7-2 combines with J gene TRBJ2-5, with no clear D. V lost 4 bases and J 3 bases, leaving 9 bases between the germline ends. The germline V gene encodes CDR1 SGHTA and CDR2 FQGNSA. This CDR3 is 13 amino acids long. Here the CDR3 reads CASSSPQKETQYF. For the CDR3, the DNA is TGTGCCAGCAGCTCTCCACAAAAAGAGACCCAGTACTTC.

This clonotype was counted a few times. CDR3 in DNA: TGTGCCAGCAGCCCCTCCATCGGGGCGGACACTGAAGCTTTCTTT. It translates to CASSPSIGADTEAFF. The V call is TRBV7-9, the J call TRBJ1-1, with D perhaps TRBD1 (5 bases). The CDR3 is made up of 15 amino acids. CDR1 SEHNR and CDR2 FQNEAQ come from the germline V gene (reference sequence). Trimming pared 5 bases from V and 3 bases from J, leaving 16 bases between.

In this sample, this clonotype turned up many times. The chain uses TRBV29-1 and TRBJ1-1; D is unclear. The CDR3 has 13 residues. V was shortened by 0 bases and J by 4 bases, with 9 bases between the two germline ends. Per the germline V gene, CDR1 is SQVTM and CDR2 is ANQGSEA. The CDR3 DNA sequence: TGCAGCGTTGAAGATCAAGGAGTCACTGAAGCTTTCTTT. This translates into CSVEDQGVTEAFF. Supplemented by reference TRBV29-1 and TRBJ1-1, the full variable domain reads SAVISQKPSRDICQRGTSLTIQCQVDSQVTMMFWYRQQPGQSLTLIATANQGSEATYESGFVIDKFPISRPNLTFSTLTVSNMSPEDSSIYLCSVEDQGVTEAFFGQGTRLTVV.

This clonotype was recorded a few times. The chain couples TRBV12-3 or TRBV12-4 to TRBJ1-2, with D tentatively TRBD1 (5 bases). This CDR3 contains 14 residues. The V gene lost 7 bases and the J gene lost 3 bases, with 15 bases spanning the gap. For the CDR3, the DNA is TGTGCCAGCAACAACCCGGGACTGTACTATGGCTACACCTTC. Encoded protein: CASNNPGLYYGYTF.

This clonotype has a handful of counts. The chain carries TRBV6-1 and TRBJ2-7; 9 bases line up with TRBD1. The trim removed 6 bases at V and 7 bases at J, leaving 7 bases unmatched. The CDR3 runs 13 residues. Germline CDR1 and CDR2: MNHNS and SASEGT. The CDR3 DNA reads TGTGCCAGCAGCATGGGACAGGGAAGGGAGCAGTACTTC. Amino acid sequence: CASSMGQGREQYF.

The chain has TRBV6-2 or TRBV6-3 and TRBJ1-1; D not resolved. Trimming stripped 5 bases from V and 1 base from J, with 8 bases between. The germline CDR1 and CDR2 sequences are MNHEY and SVGEGT. The CDR3 has 13 residues. The CDR3 DNA reads TGTGCCAGCAGTCTCCCCGGGAACACTGAAGCTTTCTTT. Encoded protein: CASSLPGNTEAFF.

This clonotype appeared a few times. V is TRBV11-2 and J is TRBJ2-3; tentative D call: TRBD2 (7 bases). Deletions cut 3 bases from V and 5 bases from J, with 15 bases between. The CDR3 length is 15 residues. CDR1 SGHAT and CDR2 FQNNGV come from the germline V gene. This CDR3 is CASSLRRGGVDTQYF. The DNA for the CDR3 is TGTGCCAGCAGCTTGCGGAGAGGGGGGGTAGATACGCAGTATTTT.

In its sample, this clonotype was seen a few times. This chain links TRBV29-1 with TRBJ1-2; perhaps TRBD1 as D (6 bases). The V end lost 2 bases, the J end lost 3 bases, and 16 bases lay between the germline ends. This CDR3 is built from 15 residues. Germline V gene data show CDR1 as SQVTM and CDR2 as ANQGSEA. CDR3 nucleotides: TGCAGCGTTGAAACTCGGGGGCTCCCGTACTATGGCTACACCTTC. Its translation: CSVETRGLPYYGYTF.

This clonotype has a count of ten or more. The chain's CDR3 is CASSRGRTGLSTSPGYTF. For the CDR3, the DNA is TGTGCCAGCAGCCGAGGCCGGACAGGACTCTCCACCAGTCCTGGCTACACCTTC. The chain uses TRBV9 and TRBJ1-2, with 7 bases identical to TRBD1. The CDR3 sequence is 18 residues long. Germline CDR1 and CDR2: SGDLS and YYNGEE. Trimming at V came to 4 bases and at J to 7 bases, leaving 22 bases not matched to a gene.

This clonotype came up a few times. J is TRBJ2-7 and V is TRBV7-2; 9 bases agree with TRBD1. Germline loops: CDR1 SGHTA, CDR2 FQGNSA. The CDR3 runs 15 residues. Trimming removed 1 base from V and 3 bases from J; junction bases left unmatched: 4. CDR3: CASSLEWDRVYEQYF. The CDR3 nucleotides are TGTGCCAGCAGCTTAGAGTGGGACAGGGTCTACGAGCAGTACTTC.

This chain uses TRBV20-1 with TRBJ2-1; D ambiguous. The V and J ends lost 0 bases and 4 bases respectively, with 16 bases between them. The CDR3 contains 16 residues. Germline CDR1 DFQATT, CDR2 SNEGSKA (reference sequence). In DNA, the CDR3 is TGCAGTGCTAGAGATTTGGACCTAGGCAGTTACAATGAGCAGTTCTTC. Its protein is CSARDLDLGSYNEQFF.

This clonotype has a handful of counts. The gene calls are TRBV27 and TRBJ1-1, with 10 bases matching TRBD1. Germline V lookup: CDR1 MNHEY, CDR2 SMNVEV (reference sequence). Trimming removed 5 bases from V and 0 bases from J; junction bases left unmatched: 6. This CDR3 has 16 amino acids. The CDR3 bases are TGTGCCAGCAGTCCCTTGACAGGGGGCATGAACACTGAAGCTTTCTTT. It specifies CASSPLTGGMNTEAFF.

The sample holds a few counts of this clonotype. V is TRBV12-3 or TRBV12-4 and J is TRBJ2-7; 10 bases agree with TRBD1. The CDR3 spans 13 residues. Trimming took 5 bases from V and 6 from J; bases not matched to a gene: 4. CDR3 in DNA: TGTGCCAGCAGTAGACAGGGGGCCGGCGAGCAGTACTTC. Translation gives CASSRQGAGEQYF.

In its sample, this clonotype was seen a few times. The chain recombines TRBV20-1 with TRBJ2-7; D unresolved. The germline gives CDR1 DFQATT, CDR2 SNEGSKA (reference sequence). Trimming removed 3 bases at V and 0 bases at J, with 9 bases between. The CDR3 contains 13 residues. The CDR3 DNA sequence: TGCAGTGCTAGTTCCGGACCCTCCTACGAGCAGTACTTC. Encoded protein: CSASSGPSYEQYF.

The chain couples TRBV5-1 to TRBJ2-1, with 10 bases fitting TRBD2. This CDR3 is 15 amino acids long. Germline values: CDR1 SGHRS, CDR2 YFSETQ. J lost 7 bases, V lost 1 base, and 5 bases had no gene match. CDR3 sequence: CASSLKLAGINEQFF. The CDR3 DNA follows: TGCGCCAGCAGCTTGAAACTAGCGGGGATTAATGAGCAGTTCTTC.

By frequency in the sample, this clonotype is medium-sized. The chain uses TRBV6-5 and TRBJ1-3, with a possible D match to TRBD1 (5 bases). Germline values: CDR1 MNHEY, CDR2 SVGAGI. Deletions cut 6 bases from V and 0 bases from J, with 12 bases between. The CDR3 covers 15 residues. The CDR3 DNA follows: TGTGCCAGCAGCCGTGACAGTGACTCTGGAAACACCATATATTTT. Protein product: CASSRDSDSGNTIYF.

The J gene is TRBJ1-5, the V gene TRBV29-1; possible D gene TRBD1, 5 bases. CDR1 is SQVTM and CDR2 is ANQGSEA in the germline V gene. The CDR3 is made up of 12 amino acids. V dropped 6 bases and J dropped 1 base, with 7 bases sitting between them. The CDR3 protein is CSVGDSNQPQHF. CDR3 coding DNA: TGCAGCGTCGGGGACAGCAATCAGCCCCAGCATTTT.

This clonotype showed up just a few times. The chain combines TRBV5-5 with TRBJ2-3; D is perhaps TRBD1 (5 bases). The CDR3 is 14 amino acids. Deletions cut 4 bases from V and 5 bases from J, with 14 bases between. The germline V gene encodes CDR1 SGHKS and CDR2 YYEKEE (reference sequence). The DNA for the CDR3 is TGTGCCAGCAGCCCTATGACCCAGGGAGATACGCAGTATTTT. Residues: CASSPMTQGDTQYF.

The chain combines TRBV7-2 with TRBJ2-5, with no clear D. This CDR3 has 14 amino acids. Germline V gene data show CDR1 as SGHTA and CDR2 as FQGNSA. With 5 bases removed from V and 5 bases from J, the gap between germline ends came to 15 bases. This chain's CDR3 is CASSGALKRETQYF. CDR3 nucleotides: TGTGCCAGCAGCGGCGCGCTCAAGAGGGAGACCCAGTACTTC.

The chain has TRBV6-6 and TRBJ1-1, with 8 positions matching TRBD1. Germline V CDR1 and CDR2: MNHNY, SVGAGI (reference sequence). This CDR3 region has 13 residues. Trimming cost V 6 bases and J 4 bases; bases outside gene matches: 4. The CDR3 region is CASRGTGTTEAFF. The CDR3, as DNA: TGTGCCAGCAGGGGGACAGGCACCACTGAAGCTTTCTTT.